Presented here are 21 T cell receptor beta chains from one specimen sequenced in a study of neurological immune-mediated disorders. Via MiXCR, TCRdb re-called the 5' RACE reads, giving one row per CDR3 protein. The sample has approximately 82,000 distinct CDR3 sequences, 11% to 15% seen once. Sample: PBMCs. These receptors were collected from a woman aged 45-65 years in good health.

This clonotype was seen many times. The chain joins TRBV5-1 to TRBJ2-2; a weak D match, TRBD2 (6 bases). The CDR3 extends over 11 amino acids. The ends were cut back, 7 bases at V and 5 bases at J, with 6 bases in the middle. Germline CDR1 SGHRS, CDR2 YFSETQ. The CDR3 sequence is CASRETGELFF. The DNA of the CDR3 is TGCGCCAGCCGGGAGACCGGGGAGCTGTTTTTT.

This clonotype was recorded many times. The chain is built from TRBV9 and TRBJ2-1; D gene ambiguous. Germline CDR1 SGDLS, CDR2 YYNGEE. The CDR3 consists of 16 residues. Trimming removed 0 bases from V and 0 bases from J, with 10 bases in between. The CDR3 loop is CASSVARDPSYNEQFF. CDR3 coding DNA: TGTGCCAGCAGCGTAGCTAGGGATCCCTCCTACAATGAGCAGTTCTTC. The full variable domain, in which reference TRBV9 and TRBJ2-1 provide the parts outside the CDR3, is DSGVTQTPKHLITATGQRVTLRCSPRSGDLSVYWYQQSLDQGLQFLIQYYNGEERAKGNILERFSAQQFPDLHSELNLSSLELGDSALYFCASSVARDPSYNEQFFGPGTRLTVL.

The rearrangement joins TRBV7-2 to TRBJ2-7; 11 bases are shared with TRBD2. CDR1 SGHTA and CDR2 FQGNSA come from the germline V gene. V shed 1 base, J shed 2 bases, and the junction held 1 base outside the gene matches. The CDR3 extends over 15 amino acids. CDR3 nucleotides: TGTGCCAGCAGCTTAGTAGCGGGGGGGACCTACGAGCAGTACTTC. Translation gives CASSLVAGGTYEQYF.

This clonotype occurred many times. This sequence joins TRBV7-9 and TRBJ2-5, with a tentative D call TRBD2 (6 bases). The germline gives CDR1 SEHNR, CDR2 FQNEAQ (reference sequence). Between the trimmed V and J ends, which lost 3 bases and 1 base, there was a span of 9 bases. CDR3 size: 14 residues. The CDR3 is CASSFSGVQETQYF. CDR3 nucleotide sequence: TGTGCCAGCAGCTTTTCGGGAGTCCAAGAGACCCAGTACTTC.

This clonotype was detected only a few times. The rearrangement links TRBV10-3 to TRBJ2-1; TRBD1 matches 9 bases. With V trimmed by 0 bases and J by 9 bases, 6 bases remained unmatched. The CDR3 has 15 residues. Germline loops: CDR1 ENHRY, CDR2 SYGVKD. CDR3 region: CAISESGQGRGEQFF. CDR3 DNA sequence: TGTGCCATCAGTGAGTCGGGACAGGGTCGCGGTGAGCAGTTCTTC.

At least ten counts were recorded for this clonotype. For the CDR3, the DNA is TGTGCCAGTCAACCTGGGGGCGGACGCTCCTACAATGAGCAGTTCTTC. This encodes CASQPGGGRSYNEQFF. This chain joins TRBV2 and TRBJ2-1; D may be TRBD1 (6 bases). Germline loops: CDR1 SNHLY, CDR2 FYNNEI. This CDR3 is 16 amino acids long. V was trimmed by 9 bases and J by 0 bases, leaving 18 bases between them.

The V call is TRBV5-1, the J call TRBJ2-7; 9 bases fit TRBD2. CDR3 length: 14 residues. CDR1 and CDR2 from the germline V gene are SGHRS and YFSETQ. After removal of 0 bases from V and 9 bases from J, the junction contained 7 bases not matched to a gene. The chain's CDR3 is CASSLELAGPGQYF. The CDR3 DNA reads TGCGCCAGCAGCTTGGAACTAGCGGGTCCCGGGCAGTACTTC.

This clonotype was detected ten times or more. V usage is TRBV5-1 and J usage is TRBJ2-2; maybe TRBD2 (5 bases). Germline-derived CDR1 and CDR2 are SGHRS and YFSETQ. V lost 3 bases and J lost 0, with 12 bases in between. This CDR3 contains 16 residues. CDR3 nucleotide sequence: TGCGCCAGCAGCTGGGAGACAAGAGCGAACACCGGGGAGCTGTTTTTT. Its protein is CASSWETRANTGELFF.

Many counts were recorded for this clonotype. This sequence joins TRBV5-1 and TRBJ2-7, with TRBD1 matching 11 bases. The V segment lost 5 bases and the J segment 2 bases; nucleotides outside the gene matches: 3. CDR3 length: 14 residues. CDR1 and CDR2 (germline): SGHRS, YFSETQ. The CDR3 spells CASRPGQGAYEQYF. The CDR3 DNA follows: TGCGCCAGCAGGCCGGGACAGGGGGCCTACGAGCAGTACTTC.

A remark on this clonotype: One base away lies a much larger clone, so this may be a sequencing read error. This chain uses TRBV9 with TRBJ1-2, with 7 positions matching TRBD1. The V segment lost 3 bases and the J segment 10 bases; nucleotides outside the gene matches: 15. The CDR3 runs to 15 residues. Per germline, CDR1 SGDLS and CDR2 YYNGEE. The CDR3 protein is CASSAETGWMRDYTF. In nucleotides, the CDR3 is TGTGCCAGCAGCGCCGAGACAGGGTGGATGCGTGACTACACCTTC.

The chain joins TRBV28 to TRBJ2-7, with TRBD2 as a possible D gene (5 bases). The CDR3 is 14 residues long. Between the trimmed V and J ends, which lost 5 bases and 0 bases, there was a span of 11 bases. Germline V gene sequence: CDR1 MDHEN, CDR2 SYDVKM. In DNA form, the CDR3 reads TGTGCCAGCAGTGTATACGGAGGCTCCTACGAGCAGTACTTC. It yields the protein CASSVYGGSYEQYF.

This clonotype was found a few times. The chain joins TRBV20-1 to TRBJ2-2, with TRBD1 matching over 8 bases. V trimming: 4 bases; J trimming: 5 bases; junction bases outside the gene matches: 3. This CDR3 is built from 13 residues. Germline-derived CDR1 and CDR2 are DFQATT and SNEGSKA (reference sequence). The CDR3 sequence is CSAIYRGTGELFF. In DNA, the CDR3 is TGCAGTGCTATTTACAGGGGGACCGGGGAGCTGTTTTTT.

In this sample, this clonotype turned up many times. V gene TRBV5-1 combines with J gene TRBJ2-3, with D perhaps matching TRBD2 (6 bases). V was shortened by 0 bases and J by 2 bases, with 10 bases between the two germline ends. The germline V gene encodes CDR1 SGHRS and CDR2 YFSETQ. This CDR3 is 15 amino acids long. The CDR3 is CASSLGGEPTDTQYF. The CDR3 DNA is TGCGCCAGCAGCTTGGGGGGGGAGCCCACAGATACGCAGTATTTT.

As DNA, the CDR3 is TGTGCCAGCAGCTTAATAGAACCAGATACGCAGTATTTT. The encoded protein is CASSLIEPDTQYF. The chain recombines TRBV7-9 with TRBJ2-3; D not resolved. Germline V gene lookup returns CDR1 SEHNR and CDR2 FQNEAQ (reference sequence). Trimming shortened V by 2 bases and J by 4 bases, and 7 bases separated the two germline ends. The CDR3 covers 13 residues.

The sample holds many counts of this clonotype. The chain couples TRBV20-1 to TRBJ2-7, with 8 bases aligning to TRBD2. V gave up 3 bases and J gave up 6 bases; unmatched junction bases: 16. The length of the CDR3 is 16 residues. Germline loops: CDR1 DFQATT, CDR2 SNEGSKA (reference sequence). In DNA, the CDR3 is TGCAGTGCTAGTGGGGCCGGGATAGCGGGGTTCTCCGAGCAGTACTTC. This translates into CSASGAGIAGFSEQYF.

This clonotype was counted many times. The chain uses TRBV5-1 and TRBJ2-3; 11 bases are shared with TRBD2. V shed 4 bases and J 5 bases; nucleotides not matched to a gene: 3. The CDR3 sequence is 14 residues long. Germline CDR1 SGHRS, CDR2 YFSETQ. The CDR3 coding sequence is TGCGCCAGCAGCCCGGGGACTAGCGGAGATACGCAGTATTTT. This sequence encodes CASSPGTSGDTQYF.

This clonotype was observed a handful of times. This chain's CDR3 is CSAHTGSGGFNTEAFF. CDR3 sequence (DNA): TGCAGCGCCCATACCGGATCGGGGGGATTCAACACTGAAGCTTTCTTT. The chain is built from TRBV29-1 and TRBJ1-1, with D tentatively TRBD1 (5 bases). The germline V gene has CDR1 SQVTM and CDR2 ANQGSEA. The CDR3 is 16 residues long. The germline V and J ends were trimmed by 7 bases and 2 bases, with 23 bases remaining between them.

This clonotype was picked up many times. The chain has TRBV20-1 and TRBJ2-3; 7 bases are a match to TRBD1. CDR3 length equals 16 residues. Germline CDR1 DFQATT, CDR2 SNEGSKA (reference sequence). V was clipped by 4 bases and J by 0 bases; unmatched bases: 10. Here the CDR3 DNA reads TGCAGTGCTACCTGGACAGGCAGAACTAGCACAGATACGCAGTATTTT. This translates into CSATWTGRTSTDTQYF.

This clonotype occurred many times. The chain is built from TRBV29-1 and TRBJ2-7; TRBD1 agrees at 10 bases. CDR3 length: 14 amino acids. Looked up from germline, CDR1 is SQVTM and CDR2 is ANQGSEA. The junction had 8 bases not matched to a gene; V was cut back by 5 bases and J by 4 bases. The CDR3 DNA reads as TGCAGCGTTATGATCCGGGACAGGGGTTACGAGCAGTACTTC. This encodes CSVMIRDRGYEQYF.

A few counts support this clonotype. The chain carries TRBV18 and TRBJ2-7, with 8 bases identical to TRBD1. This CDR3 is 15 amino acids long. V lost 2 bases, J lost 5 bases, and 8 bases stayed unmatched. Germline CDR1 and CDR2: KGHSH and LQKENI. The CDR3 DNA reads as TGTGCCAGCTCACCAAATGGGGCGACAGGGGACGAGCAGTACTTC. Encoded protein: CASSPNGATGDEQYF.

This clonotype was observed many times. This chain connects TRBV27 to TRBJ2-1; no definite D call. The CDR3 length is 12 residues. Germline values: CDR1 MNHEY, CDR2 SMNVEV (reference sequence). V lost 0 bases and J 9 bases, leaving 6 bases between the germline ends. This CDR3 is CASSLSKAEQFF. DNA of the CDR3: TGTGCCAGCAGTTTATCGAAGGCTGAGCAGTTCTTC.